These T cell receptor beta chains were read from a single sample in a study of blood T cell repertoires in COVID-19. Generated by immunoSEQ multiplex PCR, the TCRdb table keeps only in-frame clones and is missing some. The table records roughly 210,000 clones, about nine tenths of them present only once. The sequenced sample was PBMCs or T cells enriched from blood (not recorded which). These receptors were obtained from a man aged 25-45 years in a cohort exposed to, infected with or recovered from COVID-19 (not recorded which). Each CDR3 is given with its conserved first and last residue. A D gene is named only where the DNA matches it firmly. Size tells how often a clone was seen (once, few, many) or the class of an expanded clone, and some rows leave it out.

cdr3_aa cdr3_nt j_call v_call d_call clone_size
CASYDRGGETQYF TGTGCCAGTTATGACAGGGGGGGGGAGACCCAGTACTTC TRBJ2-5 TRBV6-5 TRBD1 -
CASSQEMRGPQETQYF TGTGCCAGCAGCCAAGAGATGCGGGGCCCCCAAGAGACCCAGTACTTC TRBJ2-5 TRBV14 - -
CASSFPGNDEQYF TGTGCCAGCAGCTTCCCAGGGAACGACGAGCAGTACTTC TRBJ2-7 TRBV7-8 - -
CASSLSGGGEQFF TGTGCCAGCAGTTTAAGCGGGGGCGGTGAGCAGTTCTTC TRBJ2-1 TRBV28 TRBD2 -
CATSGTGLMNTEAFF TGTGCCACCAGTGGGACAGGGCTTATGAACACTGAAGCTTTCTTT TRBJ1-1 TRBV15 TRBD1 once
CASGSRETQYF TGTGCCAGCGGGTCGAGAGAGACCCAGTACTTC TRBJ2-5 TRBV10-3 - -
CASKSGQVLNTEAFF TGTGCCAGCAAGTCGGGACAGGTCTTGAACACTGAAGCTTTCTTT TRBJ1-1 TRBV6-5 TRBD1 -
CASSDGQGARDTIYF TGTGCCAGCAGCGACGGACAGGGGGCGCGGGACACCATATATTTT TRBJ1-3 TRBV9 TRBD1 -
CASGLVLGQPGQETQYF TGTGCTAGTGGTTTGGTACTTGGACAGCCCGGCCAAGAGACCCAGTACTTC TRBJ2-5 TRBV12-5 - -
CATSDSRGYEQYF TGTGCCACCAGTGATTCACGGGGCTACGAGCAGTACTTC TRBJ2-7 TRBV24-1 - once
CASSDWARANPEQYF TGTGCCAGCAGTGACTGGGCGCGGGCGAACCCCGAGCAGTACTTC TRBJ2-7 TRBV27 - -
CATSTSGASTDTQYF TGTGCCACCAGCACTAGCGGCGCTAGCACAGATACGCAGTATTTT TRBJ2-3 TRBV15 TRBD2 -
CASSVGISGESGVEQYF TGTGCCAGCAGCGTAGGCATTAGCGGAGAATCCGGCGTCGAGCAGTACTTC TRBJ2-7 TRBV9 - -
CASSSQEDTEAFF TGTGCCAGCAGTTCTCAAGAGGACACTGAAGCTTTCTTT TRBJ1-1 TRBV2 - -
CASSSTQGLGEQYF TGCGCCAGCAGCTCCACCCAGGGTTTGGGGGAGCAGTACTTC TRBJ2-7 TRBV5-1 - -
CASSLWAGNNEQFF TGTGCCAGCAGTTTATGGGCGGGAAACAATGAGCAGTTCTTC TRBJ2-1 TRBV27 - -
CASRYSRGGGEQYF TGTGCCAGCAGATATAGCCGGGGGGGCGGCGAGCAGTACTTC TRBJ2-7 TRBV28 TRBD2 -
CSVGDRENTGELFF TGCAGCGTGGGGGACAGGGAAAACACCGGGGAGCTGTTTTTT TRBJ2-2 TRBV29-1 TRBD1 once
CATSDWSSGVNEQFF TGTGCCACCAGTGACTGGTCTTCCGGGGTTAATGAGCAGTTCTTC TRBJ2-1 TRBV24-1 - -
CASSLAQTDVNGYTF TGTGCCAGCAGCTTAGCCCAGACAGATGTTAACGGCTACACCTTC TRBJ1-2 TRBV7-9 - -
CASSQDGRGTRSEQYF TGCGCCAGCAGCCAAGATGGGAGGGGGACTAGGTCCGAGCAGTACTTC TRBJ2-7 TRBV4-3 TRBD2 -
CASTLSSGSYNEQFF TGTGCCAGTACCCTGAGTAGCGGGAGCTACAATGAGCAGTTCTTC TRBJ2-1 TRBV19 TRBD2 -
CASDLAGTDTQYF TGTGCCAGCGATTTAGCGGGAACAGATACGCAGTATTTT TRBJ2-3 TRBV2 TRBD2 -
CASSYGGGFYEQYF TGTGCCAGCAGTTACGGGGGGGGATTCTACGAGCAGTACTTC TRBJ2-7 TRBV6-2/TRBV6-3 TRBD2 -
CASSPLYPGSYEKLFF TGTGCCAGCAGCCCGCTATATCCAGGGTCTTATGAAAAACTGTTTTTT TRBJ1-4 TRBV7-8 - -
CASRPDRGANNQPQYF TGTGCCAGCAGACCTGACAGGGGCGCAAACAATCAGCCCCAGTATTTT TRBJ2-3 TRBV28 TRBD1 -
CATSETGNNEQFF TGTGCCACCAGTGAGACTGGCAACAATGAGCAGTTCTTC TRBJ2-1 TRBV24-1 - -
CASSPGGEQYF TGCGCCAGCAGCCCCGGGGGGGAGCAGTACTTC TRBJ2-7 TRBV10-2 TRBD2 -
CASSKRGQDIFISGNTIYF TGTGCCAGCTCGAAACGGGGACAGGATATCTTCATCTCTGGAAACACCATATATTTT TRBJ1-3 TRBV18 TRBD1 -
CASSLGLAGVTGELFF TGTGCCAGCAGCTTGGGACTAGCGGGTGTTACCGGGGAGCTGTTTTTT TRBJ2-2 TRBV7-8 TRBD2 -
CASSAGARGRLTEAFF TGTGCCAGCAGTGCAGGGGCCAGGGGGCGGTTAACTGAAGCTTTCTTT TRBJ1-1 TRBV28 TRBD1 -
CASTRTGSGAEAFF TGTGCCAGCACCAGGACAGGGAGTGGCGCTGAAGCTTTCTTT TRBJ1-1 TRBV27 TRBD1 -
CSVEESRKENYGYTF TGCAGCGTTGAAGAGTCCCGAAAAGAGAACTATGGCTACACCTTC TRBJ1-2 TRBV29-1 - -
CAISEPDFTLYEQYF TGTGCCATCAGTGAGCCGGACTTCACCCTCTACGAGCAGTACTTC TRBJ2-7 TRBV10-3 - medium-sized
CASSLGVGGDFETQYF TGTGCCAGCAGCTTGGGTGTAGGGGGAGACTTCGAGACCCAGTACTTC TRBJ2-5 TRBV5-4 - -
CSVDFFLEGGGLNTEAFF TGCAGCGTTGATTTTTTTTTAGAAGGGGGGGGGTTGAACACTGAAGCTTTCTTT TRBJ1-1 TRBV29-1 - -
CASSVTPGNTIYF TGTGCCAGCAGCGTAACACCCGGAAACACCATATATTTT TRBJ1-3 TRBV9 - few
CASSYHRSSYEQYF TGTGCCAGCAGTTACCACAGATCTTCCTACGAGCAGTACTTC TRBJ2-7 TRBV6-2/TRBV6-3 - -
CASSLGEGRQPQHF TGTGCCAGCAGTTTAGGGGAGGGGCGTCAGCCCCAGCATTTT TRBJ1-5 TRBV7-6 - -
CASSLDVGGPDTQYF TGCGCCAGCAGCTTGGACGTGGGAGGACCAGATACGCAGTATTTT TRBJ2-3 TRBV5-1 - few
CASRPADRGNLLQETQYF TGTGCCAGTAGGCCCGCGGACAGGGGAAATTTGCTCCAAGAGACCCAGTACTTC TRBJ2-5 TRBV5-4 TRBD1 -
CASSLDGGSEKLFF TGTGCCAGCAGTTTGGATGGGGGGAGCGAAAAACTGTTTTTT TRBJ1-4 TRBV28 - -
CASSPSGTLDEAFF TGTGCCAGCAGCCCCTCCGGGACACTTGATGAAGCTTTCTTT TRBJ1-1 TRBV3-1/TRBV3-2 - -
CASSRDRVEAFF TGTGCCAGCTCACGGGACAGGGTCGAAGCTTTCTTT TRBJ1-1 TRBV18 TRBD1 -
CASSQVQGGWETQYF TGTGCCAGCAGCCAAGTACAGGGCGGCTGGGAGACCCAGTACTTC TRBJ2-5 TRBV14 - -
CASSPPGLAGGVGEQFF TGTGCCAGCAGCCCCCCGGGACTAGCGGGAGGGGTGGGTGAGCAGTTCTTC TRBJ2-1 TRBV3-1/TRBV3-2 TRBD2 once
CASSPIPGETQYF TGTGCCAGCTCACCGATACCGGGGGAGACCCAGTACTTC TRBJ2-5 TRBV18 - -
CASSRTGTNYEQYF TGCGCCAGCAGCCGGACCGGGACAAACTACGAGCAGTACTTC TRBJ2-7 TRBV5-1 - -
CASSRGQGGGYTF TGTGCCAGCAGCCGAGGACAGGGGGGCGGCTACACCTTC TRBJ1-2 TRBV3-1/TRBV3-2 TRBD1 -
CASIHRVSNTEAFF TGTGCCAGCATACACCGGGTCTCGAACACTGAAGCTTTCTTT TRBJ1-1 TRBV28 - -
CASRQGGGGYTF TGTGCCAGCAGACAGGGTGGGGGTGGCTACACCTTC TRBJ1-2 TRBV12-3/TRBV12-4 - many
CASSMSGSSYEQYF TGTGCCAGTAGTATGTCCGGGAGCTCCTACGAGCAGTACTTC TRBJ2-7 TRBV19 - -
CASSPYRDEQFF TGTGCCAGCAGCCCGTATCGGGATGAGCAGTTCTTC TRBJ2-1 TRBV9 - -
CASSLRWVAGGFSTYEQYF TGTGCCAGCAGTTTACGGTGGGTAGCGGGAGGTTTTAGCACCTACGAGCAGTACTTC TRBJ2-7 TRBV28 TRBD2 -